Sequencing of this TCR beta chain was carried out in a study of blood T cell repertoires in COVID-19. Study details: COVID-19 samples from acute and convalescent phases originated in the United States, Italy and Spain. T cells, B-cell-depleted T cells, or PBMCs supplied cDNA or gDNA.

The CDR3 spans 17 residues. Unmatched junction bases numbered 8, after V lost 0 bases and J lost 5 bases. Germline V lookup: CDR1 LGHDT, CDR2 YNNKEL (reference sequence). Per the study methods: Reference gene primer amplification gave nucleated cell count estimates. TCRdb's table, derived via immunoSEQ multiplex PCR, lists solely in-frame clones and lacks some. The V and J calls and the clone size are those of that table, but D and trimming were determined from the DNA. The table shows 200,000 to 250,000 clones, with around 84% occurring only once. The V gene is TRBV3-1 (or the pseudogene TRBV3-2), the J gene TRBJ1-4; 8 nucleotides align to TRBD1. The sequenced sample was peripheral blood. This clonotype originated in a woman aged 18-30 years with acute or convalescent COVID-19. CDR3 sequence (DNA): TGTGCCAGCAGCCAAGATCTAGGACAGGGTAGGAATGAAAAACTGTTTTTT. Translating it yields CASSQDLGQGRNEKLFF.